This TCR beta chain is from a study of T cell responses to AZD1222 COVID-19 vaccine. The germline V gene encodes CDR1 LNHDA and CDR2 SQIVND (reference sequence). This CDR3 is built from 14 residues. Trimming took 3 bases from V and 8 from J; bases not matched to a gene: 8. The data were produced by immunoSEQ multiplex PCR, yet TCRdb's version contains in-frame clones alone and is incomplete. Of about 100,000 clones listed, about 88% were seen once; the top ten hold over 15%. The rearrangement joins TRBV19 to TRBJ1-2, with TRBD1 identical over 8 bases. Source: peripheral blood, taken on day 0 of AZD1222 vaccination. The origin of this receptor is an adult in good health. As DNA, the CDR3 is TGTGCCAGTAGTATCACTCAGGGGGCTGAGGGCTACACCTTC. It codes for CASSITQGAEGYTF.